These 13 T cell receptor beta chains came from one sample sequenced in a study of blood T cell repertoires in COVID-19. Using immunoSEQ multiplex PCR, the repertoire was profiled, and TCRdb retains in-frame clones only, with some absent. The sample includes about 100,000 clones, roughly 80% of them seen just once. The sequenced sample was peripheral blood. All receptors come from an elderly woman with active or convalescent COVID-19.

The J gene is TRBJ1-4, the V gene TRBV28; D gene ambiguous. This CDR3 has 14 residues. The germline gives CDR1 MDHEN, CDR2 SYDVKM. The V end lost 1 base, the J end lost 8 bases, and 11 bases lay between the germline ends. This CDR3 reads CASSLSSRREKLFF. The CDR3 DNA follows: TGTGCCAGCAGTTTATCTTCGCGAAGAGAAAAACTGTTTTTT. The full variable domain, in which reference TRBV28 and TRBJ1-4 provide the parts outside the CDR3, is DVKVTQSSRYLVKRTGEKVFLECVQDMDHENMFWYRQDPGLGLRLIYFSYDVKMKEKGDIPEGYSVSREKKERFSLILESASTNQTSMYLCASSLSSRREKLFFGSGTQLSVL.

The CDR3 sequence is CASRPKGLAGNTGELFF. The CDR3 nucleotides are TGTGCCAGCAGACCTAAAGGACTAGCGGGGAACACCGGGGAGCTGTTTTTT. This chain uses TRBV7-9 with TRBJ2-2; 11 bases are shared with TRBD2. The J segment lost 1 base and the V segment lost 6 bases, leaving 7 bases of the junction unmatched. The CDR3 is 17 residues long. Germline CDR1 reads SEHNR; CDR2 reads FQNEAQ (reference sequence).

This clone was counted once. The chain employs TRBV29-1 and TRBJ1-5; maybe TRBD1 (5 bases). V gave up 1 base and J gave up 11 bases, with 15 bases separating them. This CDR3 spans 13 amino acids. CDR1 and CDR2 (germline): SQVTM, ANQGSEA. CDR3 in amino acids: CSVEGISGGSQHF. CDR3 nucleotide sequence: TGCAGCGTTGAAGGTATTTCTGGGGGGTCCCAGCATTTT.

The chain is built from TRBV25-1 and TRBJ2-7; D possibly corresponds to TRBD2 (5 bases). The CDR3 is 13 amino acids. Germline V gives CDR1 MGHDK, CDR2 SYGVNS. V lost 3 bases and J 1 base, leaving 7 bases between the germline ends. CDR3 sequence reads: CASSDRESYEQYF. The CDR3 coding sequence is TGTGCCAGCAGTGATAGGGAGTCCTACGAGCAGTACTTC.

This chain uses TRBV24-1 with TRBJ2-1; D remains ambiguous. V was clipped by 4 bases and J by 7 bases, with 13 bases between them. Per germline, CDR1 KGHDR and CDR2 SFDVKD. The CDR3 runs 14 residues. The CDR3 protein is CATSDPIVLNEQFF. The CDR3 DNA reads as TGTGCCACCAGTGACCCGATAGTCCTAAATGAGCAGTTCTTC.

This clone was seen just once. The gene calls are TRBV28 and TRBJ2-1; tentatively, D is TRBD2 (5 bases). Germline CDR1 is MDHEN and CDR2 is SYDVKM. Trimming removed 2 bases at V and 8 bases at J, with 13 bases between. The CDR3 consists of 14 residues. The CDR3 DNA follows: TGTGCCAGCAGTTTACCACCGGACGGGGATGAGCAGTTCTTC. Translation gives CASSLPPDGDEQFF.

CDR3 nucleotide sequence: TGTGCCAGCAGTTACTTTCCGCCAGGTGCCTATGGCTACACCTTC. Residues: CASSYFPPGAYGYTF. The chain carries TRBV6-2 or TRBV6-3 and TRBJ1-2; no clear D. CDR1 and CDR2 from the germline V gene are MNHEY and SVGEGT. The V gene lost 1 base and the J gene lost 4 bases, with 13 bases spanning the gap. CDR3 length equals 15 residues.

This chain uses TRBV2 with TRBJ2-1; tentative D call: TRBD1 (6 bases). Germline V gene sequence: CDR1 SNHLY, CDR2 FYNNEI. Trimming stripped 5 bases from V and 0 bases from J, with 17 bases between. This CDR3 contains 17 residues. This CDR3 is CASSRRGVVSSYNEQFF. As DNA, the CDR3 is TGTGCCAGCAGTCGCAGGGGTGTCGTAAGCTCCTACAATGAGCAGTTCTTC.

The J gene is TRBJ1-2, the V gene TRBV19; 8 bases align to TRBD1. CDR3 length equals 14 residues. Germline lookup yields CDR1 LNHDA and CDR2 SQIVND (reference sequence). The ends lost 5 bases at V and 2 bases at J; junction bases unmatched: 4. In nucleotides, the CDR3 is TGTGCCAGTAGTGGGACAGGACTAAACTATGGCTACACCTTC. It translates to CASSGTGLNYGYTF.

V is TRBV19 and J is TRBJ1-6; D remains ambiguous. Germline V gives CDR1 LNHDA, CDR2 SQIVND (reference sequence). The ends were cut back, 3 bases at V and 10 bases at J, with 13 bases in the middle. The CDR3 extends over 14 amino acids. The CDR3 region has the DNA TGTGCCAGTAGTATTGGCCAGGCAGGCTCACCCCTCCACTTT. Translating it yields CASSIGQAGSPLHF.

The CDR3, as DNA: TGCAGCGTTCGGACTAGCGGGAGGAATGAGCAGTTCTTC. Amino acid sequence: CSVRTSGRNEQFF. The chain combines TRBV29-1 with TRBJ2-1; TRBD2 matches 14 bases. CDR3 length equals 13 residues. V was pared by 5 bases and J by 7 bases, with 1 base of the junction left unmatched. CDR1 and CDR2 (germline): SQVTM, ANQGSEA.

This sequence joins TRBV6-1 and TRBJ1-5, with D possibly being TRBD1 (6 bases). Trimming pared 0 bases from V and 0 bases from J, leaving 9 bases between. Germline V CDR1 and CDR2: MNHNS, SASEGT. This CDR3 spans 16 amino acids. The CDR3 region has the DNA TGTGCCAGCAGTGAAGCGGACAGTTTTAGCAATCAGCCCCAGCATTTT. It yields the protein CASSEADSFSNQPQHF.

The gene calls are TRBV7-8 and TRBJ1-2, with D perhaps matching TRBD1 (6 bases). Germline CDR1 and CDR2: SGHVS and FQNEAQ. The length of the CDR3 is 13 residues. Trimming removed 5 bases from V and 3 bases from J, with 10 bases in between. Here the CDR3 reads CASSQGHHYGYTF. Here the CDR3 DNA reads TGTGCCAGCAGCCAGGGACATCACTATGGCTACACCTTC. The full variable domain, in which reference TRBV7-8 and TRBJ1-2 provide the parts outside the CDR3, is GAGVSQSPRYKVAKRGQDVALRCDPISGHVSLFWYQQALGQGPEFLTYFQNEAQLDKSGLPSDRFFAERPEGSVSTLKIQRTQQEDSAVYLCASSQGHHYGYTFGSGTRLTVV.